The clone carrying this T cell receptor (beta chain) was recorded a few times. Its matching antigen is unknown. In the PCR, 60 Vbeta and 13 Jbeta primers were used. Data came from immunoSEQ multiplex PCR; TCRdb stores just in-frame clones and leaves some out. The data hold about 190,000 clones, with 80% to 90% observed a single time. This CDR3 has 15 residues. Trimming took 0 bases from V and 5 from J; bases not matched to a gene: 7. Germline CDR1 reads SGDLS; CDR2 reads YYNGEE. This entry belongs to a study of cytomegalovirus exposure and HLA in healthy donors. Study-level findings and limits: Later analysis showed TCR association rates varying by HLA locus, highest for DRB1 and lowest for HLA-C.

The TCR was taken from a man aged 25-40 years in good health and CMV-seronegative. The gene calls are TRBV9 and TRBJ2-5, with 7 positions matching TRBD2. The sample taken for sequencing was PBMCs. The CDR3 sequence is CASSVVAGAGETQYF. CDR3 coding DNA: TGTGCCAGCAGCGTAGTGGCGGGAGCGGGTGAGACCCAGTACTTC.